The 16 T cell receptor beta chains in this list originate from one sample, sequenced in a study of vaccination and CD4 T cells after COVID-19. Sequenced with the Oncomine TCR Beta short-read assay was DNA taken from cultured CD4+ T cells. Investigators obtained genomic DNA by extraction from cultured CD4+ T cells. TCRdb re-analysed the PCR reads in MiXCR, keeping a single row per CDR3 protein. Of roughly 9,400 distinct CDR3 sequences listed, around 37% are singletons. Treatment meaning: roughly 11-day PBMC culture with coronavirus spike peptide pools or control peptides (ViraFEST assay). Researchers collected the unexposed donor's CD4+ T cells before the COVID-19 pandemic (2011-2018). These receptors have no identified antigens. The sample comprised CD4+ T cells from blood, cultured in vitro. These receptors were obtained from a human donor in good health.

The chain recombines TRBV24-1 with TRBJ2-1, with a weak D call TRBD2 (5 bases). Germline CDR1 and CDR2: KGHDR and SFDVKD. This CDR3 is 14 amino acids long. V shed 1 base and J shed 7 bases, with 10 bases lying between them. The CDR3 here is CATSDFPPGNEQFF. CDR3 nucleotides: TGTGCCACCAGTGATTTCCCCCCGGGGAATGAGCAGTTCTTC.

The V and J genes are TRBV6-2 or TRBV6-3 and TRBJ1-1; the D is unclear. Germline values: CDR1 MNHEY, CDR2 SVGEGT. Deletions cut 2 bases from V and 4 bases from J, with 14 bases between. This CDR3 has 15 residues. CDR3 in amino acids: CASSYIVRGGTEAFF. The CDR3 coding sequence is TGTGCCAGCAGTTACATTGTTCGGGGTGGCACTGAAGCTTTCTTT.

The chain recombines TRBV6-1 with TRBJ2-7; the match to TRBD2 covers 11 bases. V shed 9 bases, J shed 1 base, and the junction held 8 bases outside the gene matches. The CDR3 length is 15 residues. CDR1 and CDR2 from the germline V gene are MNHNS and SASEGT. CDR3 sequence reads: CASKNGLAGSYEQYF. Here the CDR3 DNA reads TGTGCCAGTAAGAACGGACTAGCGGGTTCCTACGAGCAGTACTTC.

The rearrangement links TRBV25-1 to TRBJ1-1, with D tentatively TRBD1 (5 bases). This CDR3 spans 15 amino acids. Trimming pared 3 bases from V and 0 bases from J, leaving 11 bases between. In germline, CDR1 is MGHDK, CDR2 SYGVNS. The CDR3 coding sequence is TGTGCCAGCAGTGAGGCCAACAGGATGAACACTGAAGCTTTCTTT. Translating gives CASSEANRMNTEAFF.

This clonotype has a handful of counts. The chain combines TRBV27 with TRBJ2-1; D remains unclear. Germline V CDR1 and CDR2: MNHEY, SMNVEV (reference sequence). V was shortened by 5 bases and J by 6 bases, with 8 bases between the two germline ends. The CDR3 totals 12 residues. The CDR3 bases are TGTGCCAGCAGTATTATAGGCAATGAGCAGTTCTTC. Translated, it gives CASSIIGNEQFF.

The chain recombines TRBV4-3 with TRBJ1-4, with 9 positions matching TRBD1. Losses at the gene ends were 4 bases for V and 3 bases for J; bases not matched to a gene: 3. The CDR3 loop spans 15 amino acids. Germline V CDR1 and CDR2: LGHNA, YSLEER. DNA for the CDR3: TGCGCCAGCAGCCCTCGGGACAGGGCTAATGAAAAACTGTTTTTT. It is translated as CASSPRDRANEKLFF.

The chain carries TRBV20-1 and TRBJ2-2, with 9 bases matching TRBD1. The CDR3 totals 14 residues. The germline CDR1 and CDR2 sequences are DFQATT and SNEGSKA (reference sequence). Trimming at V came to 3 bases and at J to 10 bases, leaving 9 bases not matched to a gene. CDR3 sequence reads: CSARVQGAIEELFF. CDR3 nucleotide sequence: TGCAGTGCTAGGGTACAGGGGGCAATCGAGGAGCTGTTTTTT.

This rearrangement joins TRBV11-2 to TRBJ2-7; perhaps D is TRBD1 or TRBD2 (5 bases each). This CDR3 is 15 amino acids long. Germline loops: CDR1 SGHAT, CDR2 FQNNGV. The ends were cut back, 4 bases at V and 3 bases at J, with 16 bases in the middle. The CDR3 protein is CASSSLRGRNYEQYF. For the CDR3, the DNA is TGTGCCAGCAGCTCCCTCCGGGGCAGAAACTACGAGCAGTACTTC.

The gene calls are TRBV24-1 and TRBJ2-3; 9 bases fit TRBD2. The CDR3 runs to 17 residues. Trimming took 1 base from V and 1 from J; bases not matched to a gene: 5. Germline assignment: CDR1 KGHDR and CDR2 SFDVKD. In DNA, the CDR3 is TGTGCCACCAGTGATTTTTGGCGGGGGGGAGGCACAGATACGCAGTATTTT. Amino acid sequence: CATSDFWRGGGTDTQYF.

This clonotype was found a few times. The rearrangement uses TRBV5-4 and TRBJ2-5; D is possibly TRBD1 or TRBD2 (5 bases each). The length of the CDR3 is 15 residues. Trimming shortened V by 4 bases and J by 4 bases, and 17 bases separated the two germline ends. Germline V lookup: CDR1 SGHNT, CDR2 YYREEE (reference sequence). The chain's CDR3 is CASSPAAEGTETQYF. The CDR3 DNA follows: TGTGCCAGCAGCCCTGCGGCCGAAGGGACAGAGACCCAGTACTTC.

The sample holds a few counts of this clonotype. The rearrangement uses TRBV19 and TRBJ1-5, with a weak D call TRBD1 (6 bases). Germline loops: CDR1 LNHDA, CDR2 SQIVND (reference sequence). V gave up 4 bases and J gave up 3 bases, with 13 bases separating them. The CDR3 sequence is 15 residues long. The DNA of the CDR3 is TGTGCCAGTAGTACCCCAGGGGACTACAATCAGCCCCAGCATTTT. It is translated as CASSTPGDYNQPQHF.

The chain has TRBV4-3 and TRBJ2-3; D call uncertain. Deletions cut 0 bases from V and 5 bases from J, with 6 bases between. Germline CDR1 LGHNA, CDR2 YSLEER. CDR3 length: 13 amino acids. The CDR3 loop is CASSQEVGDTQYF. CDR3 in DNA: TGCGCCAGCAGCCAAGAAGTGGGAGATACGCAGTATTTT.

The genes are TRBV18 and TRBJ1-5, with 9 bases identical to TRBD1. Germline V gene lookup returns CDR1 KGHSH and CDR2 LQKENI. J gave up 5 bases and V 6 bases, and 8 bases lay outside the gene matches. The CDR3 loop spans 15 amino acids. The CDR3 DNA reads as TGTGCCAGCTCGCTGACAGGGGGAGGGGATCAGCCCCAGCATTTT. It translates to CASSLTGGGDQPQHF.

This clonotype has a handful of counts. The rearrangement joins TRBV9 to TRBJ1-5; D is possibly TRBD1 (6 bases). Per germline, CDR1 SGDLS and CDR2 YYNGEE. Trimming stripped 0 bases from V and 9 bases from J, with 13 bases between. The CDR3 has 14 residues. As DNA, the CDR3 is TGTGCCAGCAGCGTAGAGGACAGTCTGGGGCCCCAGCATTTT. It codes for CASSVEDSLGPQHF.

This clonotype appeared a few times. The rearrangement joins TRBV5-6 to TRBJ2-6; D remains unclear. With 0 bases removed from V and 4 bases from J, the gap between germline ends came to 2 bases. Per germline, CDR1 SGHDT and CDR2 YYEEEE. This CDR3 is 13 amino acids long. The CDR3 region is CASSLVGANVLTF. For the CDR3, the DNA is TGTGCCAGCAGCTTGGTGGGGGCCAACGTCCTGACTTTC. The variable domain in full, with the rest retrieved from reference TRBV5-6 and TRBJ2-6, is DAGVTQSPTHLIKTRGQQVTLRCSPKSGHDTVSWYQQALGQGPQFIFQYYEEEERQRGNFPDRFSGHQFPNYSSELNVNALLLGDSALYLCASSLVGANVLTFGAGSRLTVL.

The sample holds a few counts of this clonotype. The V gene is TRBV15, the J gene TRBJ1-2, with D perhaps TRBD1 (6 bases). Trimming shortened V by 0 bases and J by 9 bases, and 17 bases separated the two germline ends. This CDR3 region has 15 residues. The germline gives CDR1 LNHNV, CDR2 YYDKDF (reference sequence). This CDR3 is CATSRDRRTANSYTF. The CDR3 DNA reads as TGTGCCACCAGCAGAGATCGAAGGACAGCAAATAGCTACACCTTC.